The 32 T cell receptor beta chains presented below share a single source sample, sequenced in a study of blood T cell repertoires in COVID-19. TCRdb's table, derived via immunoSEQ multiplex PCR, lists solely in-frame clones and lacks some. The repertoire has roughly 86,000 clones, 84% of them found once; the top ten carry around 6.9%. What was sequenced was peripheral blood. These TCRs come from a man aged 60 to 69 with acute or convalescent COVID-19.

This chain connects TRBV29-1 to TRBJ1-2; 9 bases agree with TRBD1. The germline V gene has CDR1 SQVTM and CDR2 ANQGSEA. The CDR3 consists of 13 residues. Trimming took 6 bases from V and 4 from J; bases not matched to a gene: 6. CDR3 bases: TGCAGCGTGTCGGACAGGGGAACCTATGGCTACACCTTC. Amino acids: CSVSDRGTYGYTF.

This clone has just one count. This chain uses TRBV5-4 with TRBJ2-7, with TRBD2 matching 8 bases. V lost 4 bases to trimming and J lost 4 bases; unmatched junction nucleotides: 10. The CDR3 sequence is 15 residues long. From germline, CDR1 is SGHNT and CDR2 YYREEE (reference sequence). CDR3 DNA: TGTGCCAGCAGCGGGGGTAGCGGGGTAAATTACGAGCAGTACTTC. Translating gives CASSGGSGVNYEQYF.

A few counts support this clone. The chain links TRBV5-1 to TRBJ1-6, with D hard to call. Deletions cut 4 bases from V and 8 bases from J, with 13 bases between. The CDR3 has 14 residues. Germline V gene sequence: CDR1 SGHRS, CDR2 YFSETQ. The CDR3 bases are TGCGCCAGCAGCCCCGATCGGTTGGATTCACCCCTCCACTTT. The encoded protein is CASSPDRLDSPLHF.

V and J are TRBV11-3 and TRBJ2-7, with D possibly being TRBD2 (5 bases). The length of the CDR3 is 13 residues. Germline lookup yields CDR1 SGHNT and CDR2 YENEEA. V dropped 1 base and J dropped 5 bases, with 9 bases sitting between them. CDR3 protein: CASSLGGSDEQYF. CDR3 coding DNA: TGTGCCAGCAGCTTAGGAGGGTCCGACGAGCAGTACTTC. The whole variable domain, filled in from reference TRBV11-3 and TRBJ2-7, reads EAGVVQSPRYKIIEKKQPVAFWCNPISGHNTLYWYLQNLGQGPELLIRYENEEAVDDSQLPKDRFSAERLKGVDSTLKIQPAELGDSAVYLCASSLGGSDEQYFGPGTRLTVT.

The chain carries TRBV6-5 and TRBJ2-5, with a tentative D call TRBD1 (6 bases). The germline gives CDR1 MNHEY, CDR2 SVGAGI. The CDR3 is 14 amino acids. V was clipped by 4 bases and J by 2 bases, with 11 bases between them. In DNA, the CDR3 is TGTGCCAGCAGTTTTACAGGGTCGCAAGAGACCCAGTACTTC. This codes for CASSFTGSQETQYF.

This rearrangement joins TRBV7-3 to TRBJ1-1; weak D call: TRBD1 (5 bases). CDR1 and CDR2 (germline): SGHTA, FQGTGA. V shed 5 bases and J shed 2 bases, with 9 bases lying between them. The CDR3 contains 13 residues. The CDR3: CASSRTINTEAFF. CDR3 nucleotide sequence: TGTGCCAGCAGCCGGACAATAAACACTGAAGCTTTCTTT.

V is TRBV9 and J is TRBJ1-2; D might be TRBD1 (5 bases). Trimming shortened V by 7 bases and J by 8 bases, and 18 bases separated the two germline ends. CDR1 is SGDLS, CDR2 YYNGEE, per germline. The CDR3 runs to 13 residues. CDR3 amino acids: CASSRTSGDGYTF. The CDR3 bases are TGTGCCAGCTCCCGAACCTCGGGGGACGGCTACACCTTC.

The chain couples TRBV3-1 (or the pseudogene TRBV3-2) to TRBJ2-5, with D possibly matching TRBD2 (6 bases). The CDR3 consists of 14 residues. Per germline, CDR1 LGHDT and CDR2 YNNKEL (reference sequence). Deletions cut 3 bases from V and 2 bases from J, with 10 bases between. CDR3 bases: TGTGCCAGCAGCCAGGGGACTTCACAAGAGACCCAGTACTTC. This codes for CASSQGTSQETQYF.

This clone was counted once. This chain links TRBV9 with TRBJ2-1, with D unresolved. The germline V and J ends were trimmed by 3 bases and 3 bases, with 4 bases remaining between them. Germline V gene lookup returns CDR1 SGDLS and CDR2 YYNGEE. The CDR3 sequence is 12 residues long. The chain's CDR3 is CASSANYNEQFF. The CDR3 DNA reads as TGTGCCAGCAGCGCCAACTACAATGAGCAGTTCTTC.

The chain employs TRBV11-2 and TRBJ1-2, with 7 bases aligning to TRBD1. The CDR3 contains 15 residues. CDR1 SGHAT and CDR2 FQNNGV come from the germline V gene. V lost 3 bases and J lost 0; bases outside the gene matches: 4. The CDR3 DNA reads as TGTGCCAGCAGCTTCGGACAGGCAGCTAACTATGGCTACACCTTC. It specifies CASSFGQAANYGYTF.

The V call is TRBV5-1, the J call TRBJ1-2, with D possibly matching TRBD1 (6 bases). Trimming pared 5 bases from V and 10 bases from J, leaving 18 bases between. The CDR3 is made up of 13 amino acids. CDR1 SGHRS and CDR2 YFSETQ come from the germline V gene. The CDR3 reads CASSNGGPEVYTF. CDR3 sequence (DNA): TGCGCCAGCAGTAATGGGGGCCCTGAGGTCTACACCTTC.

This chain links TRBV18 with TRBJ1-1; 9 positions match TRBD1. Trimming removed 3 bases from V and 6 bases from J; junction bases left unmatched: 8. Germline V gene sequence: CDR1 KGHSH, CDR2 LQKENI. The CDR3 covers 15 residues. The CDR3 DNA reads TGTGCCAGCTCACCCGGGACAGGGAGAGAGGCTGAAGCTTTCTTT. This translates into CASSPGTGREAEAFF. Supplemented by reference TRBV18 and TRBJ1-1, the full variable domain reads NAGVMQNPRHLVRRRGQEARLRCSPMKGHSHVYWYRQLPEEGLKFMVYLQKENIIDESGMPKERFSAEFPKEGPSILRIQQVVRGDSAAYFCASSPGTGREAEAFFGQGTRLTVV.

Here the CDR3 DNA reads TGTGCCAGCAGCGCCTTAGACTGGGACATAACTAACTATGGCTACACCTTC. Encoded protein: CASSALDWDITNYGYTF. The chain has TRBV27 and TRBJ1-2; TRBD1 is a possible D gene (6 bases). Germline CDR1 reads MNHEY; CDR2 reads SMNVEV (reference sequence). The CDR3 covers 17 residues. The V end lost 6 bases, the J end lost 0 bases, and 20 bases lay between the germline ends.

The chain has TRBV10-3 and TRBJ1-6; D is possibly TRBD1 (6 bases). The CDR3 runs to 15 residues. Looked up from germline, CDR1 is ENHRY and CDR2 is SYGVKD. Trimming shortened V by 5 bases and J by 7 bases, and 15 bases separated the two germline ends. CDR3 in amino acids: CAISRTGSENSPLHF. As DNA, the CDR3 is TGTGCCATCAGTAGAACAGGGTCCGAAAATTCACCCCTCCACTTT.

J is TRBJ1-6 and V is TRBV29-1; 7 bases align to TRBD1. V lost 4 bases, J lost 10 bases, and 10 bases stayed unmatched. Germline CDR1 and CDR2: SQVTM and ANQGSEA. The CDR3 spans 14 residues. The CDR3 protein is CSVAQGEVGSPLHF. CDR3 coding DNA: TGCAGCGTTGCGCAGGGGGAAGTGGGATCACCCCTCCACTTT.

This chain links TRBV28 with TRBJ2-1, with 10 bases identical to TRBD2. Trimming at V came to 3 bases and at J to 7 bases, leaving 6 bases not matched to a gene. From germline, CDR1 is MDHEN and CDR2 SYDVKM. The CDR3 length is 15 residues. The DNA for the CDR3 is TGTGCCAGCAGTTTCCAGCGGGGGGGCGGGAATGAGCAGTTCTTC. Translating gives CASSFQRGGGNEQFF.

V gene TRBV7-6 combines with J gene TRBJ2-1; 8 nucleotides line up with TRBD2. The CDR3 extends over 15 amino acids. In germline, CDR1 is SGHVS, CDR2 FNYEAQ. Unmatched junction bases numbered 6, after V lost 2 bases and J lost 6 bases. The DNA for the CDR3 is TGTGCCAGCAGCTTACAAGCGGGGGCGGGCAATGAGCAGTTCTTC. Translation gives CASSLQAGAGNEQFF.

This chain joins TRBV14 and TRBJ2-1, with 7 bases that match TRBD2. V trimming: 4 bases; J trimming: 0 bases; junction bases outside the gene matches: 6. CDR1 is SGHDN and CDR2 is FVKESK in the germline V gene. The CDR3 consists of 16 residues. CDR3 sequence (DNA): TGTGCCAGCAGCCCCTTAGCGGGTAGCTCCTACAATGAGCAGTTCTTC. Its translation: CASSPLAGSSYNEQFF. The variable domain in full, with the rest retrieved from reference TRBV14 and TRBJ2-1, is EAGVTQFPSHSVIEKGQTVTLRCDPISGHDNLYWYRRVMGKEIKFLLHFVKESKQDESGMPNNRFLAERTGGTYSTLKVQPAELEDSGVYFCASSPLAGSSYNEQFFGPGTRLTVL.

The rearrangement links TRBV7-9 to TRBJ2-3; possibly TRBD1 for D (5 bases). The CDR3 runs 15 residues. Germline-derived CDR1 and CDR2 are SEHNR and FQNEAQ (reference sequence). V lost 6 bases and J 2 bases, leaving 15 bases between the germline ends. The DNA of the CDR3 is TGTGCCAGCAGTCACCGTCAGGGTTACACAGATACGCAGTATTTT. Protein: CASSHRQGYTDTQYF.

The gene calls are TRBV28 and TRBJ1-4; D is possibly TRBD1 (6 bases). V lost 5 bases and J lost 3, with 10 bases in between. Germline CDR1 and CDR2: MDHEN and SYDVKM. The CDR3 extends over 14 amino acids. CDR3 DNA sequence: TGTGCCAGCAGTGGAGGGGGGGCTAATGAAAAACTGTTTTTT. This gives the protein CASSGGGANEKLFF.

The chain uses TRBV6-6 and TRBJ2-1, with 10 bases lining up with TRBD2. V shed 5 bases and J 0 bases; nucleotides not matched to a gene: 7. The CDR3 extends over 17 amino acids. Germline-derived CDR1 and CDR2 are MNHNY and SVGAGI (reference sequence). The CDR3 spells CASSLTSGVGSYNEQFF. In DNA, the CDR3 is TGTGCCAGCAGTCTTACTAGCGGGGTAGGCTCCTACAATGAGCAGTTCTTC.

The rearrangement joins TRBV12-3 or TRBV12-4 to TRBJ2-7; 8 bases map to TRBD1. V lost 6 bases, J lost 4 bases, and 5 bases stayed unmatched. The CDR3 runs 13 residues. The DNA of the CDR3 is TGTGCCAGCAGGCGGACAGGGTATTACGAGCAGTACTTC. Translating it yields CASRRTGYYEQYF.

The rearrangement joins TRBV3-1 (or the pseudogene TRBV3-2) to TRBJ2-3; 11 bases map to TRBD2. The V gene end was trimmed by 6 bases and the J gene end by 0 bases; junction bases not matched to a gene: 17. This CDR3 spans 20 amino acids. Germline V lookup: CDR1 LGHDT, CDR2 YNNKEL (reference sequence). CDR3 sequence reads: CASRPAGLAGGRTSTDTQYF. The DNA for the CDR3 is TGTGCCAGCAGGCCAGCGGGGCTAGCGGGGGGTCGGACTAGCACAGATACGCAGTATTTT.

This clone was counted a single time. The V call is TRBV6-2 or TRBV6-3, the J call TRBJ1-5, with D tentatively TRBD1 (5 bases). Germline CDR1 reads MNHEY; CDR2 reads SVGEGT. CDR3 size: 17 residues. The ends were cut back, 1 base at V and 5 bases at J, with 18 bases in the middle. CDR3 in DNA: TGTGCCAGCAGTTACTTCGGGAGGGGAGTTGGGGATCAGCCCCAGCATTTT. This codes for CASSYFGRGVGDQPQHF.

This clone was observed a single time. This chain's CDR3 is CASSSRSGLGNTIYF. CDR3 DNA sequence: TGTGCCAGCAGTTCAAGGTCTGGACTTGGAAACACCATATATTTT. This chain connects TRBV6-5 to TRBJ1-3, with D unresolved. Trimming removed 4 bases at V and 3 bases at J, with 13 bases between. This CDR3 is built from 15 residues. Germline V gives CDR1 MNHEY, CDR2 SVGAGI.

This clone has only one observation. The chain joins TRBV30 to TRBJ1-5; TRBD1 might be the D (6 bases). The V end was cut by 1 base, the J end by 6 bases, with 25 bases between. CDR3 length: 18 residues. CDR1 is GTSNPN, CDR2 SVGIG, per germline (reference sequence). In nucleotides, the CDR3 is TGTGCCTGGAGTGATGGTCGGGGAGGGGGGGCGAGTCGTCAGCCCCAGCATTTT. Translated: CAWSDGRGGGASRQPQHF.

The V and J genes are TRBV3-1 (or the pseudogene TRBV3-2) and TRBJ1-6; 12 bases map to TRBD1. This CDR3 is 16 amino acids long. Germline assignment: CDR1 LGHDT and CDR2 YNNKEL (reference sequence). Losses at the gene ends were 3 bases for V and 10 bases for J; bases not matched to a gene: 7. The CDR3 coding sequence is TGTGCCAGCAGCCAGCCGGGACAGGGGGCATCGTCACCCCTCCACTTT. It codes for CASSQPGQGASSPLHF.

This sequence joins TRBV4-1 and TRBJ1-1, with a possible D match to TRBD1 (5 bases). V lost 0 bases, J lost 5 bases, and 13 bases lay in between. Germline CDR1 is MGHRA and CDR2 is YSYEKL. This CDR3 contains 15 residues. The chain's CDR3 is CASSQDVWGGTEAFF. CDR3 sequence (DNA): TGCGCCAGCAGCCAAGATGTTTGGGGGGGAACTGAAGCTTTCTTT.

This clone was observed a few times. V and J are TRBV5-1 and TRBJ1-3; 8 positions match TRBD1. Per germline, CDR1 SGHRS and CDR2 YFSETQ. CDR3 length: 14 amino acids. The trim removed 3 bases at V and 2 bases at J, leaving 1 base unmatched. The CDR3 loop reads CASSSRGPGNTIYF. In nucleotides, the CDR3 is TGCGCCAGCAGCTCCAGGGGGCCTGGAAACACCATATATTTT.

CDR3 bases: TGTGCCTGGAGTGGGGGCCTTAATGAAAAACTGTTTTTT. Encoded protein: CAWSGGLNEKLFF. The J gene is TRBJ1-4, the V gene TRBV30; D might be TRBD1 (5 bases). The V end lost 1 base, the J end lost 4 bases, and 7 bases lay between the germline ends. CDR3 length equals 13 residues. Per germline, CDR1 GTSNPN and CDR2 SVGIG (reference sequence). Full variable domain (missing parts from reference TRBV30 and TRBJ1-4): SQTIHQWPATLVQPVGSPLSLECTVEGTSNPNLYWYRQAAGRGLQLLFYSVGIGQISSEVPQNLSASRPQDRQFILSSKKLLLSDSGFYLCAWSGGLNEKLFFGSGTQLSVL.

Only one count was recorded for this clone. J is TRBJ2-7 and V is TRBV6-2 or TRBV6-3; 7 nucleotides match TRBD2. Germline CDR1 reads MNHEY; CDR2 reads SVGEGT. CDR3 length equals 15 residues. After removal of 2 bases from V and 2 bases from J, the junction contained 6 bases not matched to a gene. As DNA, the CDR3 is TGTGCCAGCAGTTACGCGGGGGATGGGGCCTACGAGCAGTACTTC. It specifies CASSYAGDGAYEQYF.

The rearrangement joins TRBV4-1 to TRBJ2-5, with 10 bases fitting TRBD2. Unmatched junction bases numbered 8, after V lost 0 bases and J lost 7 bases. From germline, CDR1 is MGHRA and CDR2 YSYEKL. There are 16 residues in the CDR3. The CDR3 region has the DNA TGCGCCAGCAGCCAAGAAGGTAGCGGGGGGCCAGGGACCCAGTACTTC. It translates to CASSQEGSGGPGTQYF.